The next 8 T cell receptor beta chains were all read from a single sample in a study of response to subunit inactivated influenza vaccine. MiXCR was run by TCRdb on the RT-PCR reads, yielding one entry per CDR3 protein. This table holds about 580,000 distinct CDR3 sequences, 14% found once. Material: PBMCs from blood, obtained roughly 12 days after vaccination. These receptors were taken from a man aged 45-65 years who received an inactivated influenza vaccine.

This chain connects TRBV7-9 to TRBJ2-1, with TRBD2 identical over 13 bases. The V segment lost 7 bases and the J segment 4 bases; nucleotides outside the gene matches: 4. CDR3 length: 15 amino acids. Germline V gives CDR1 SEHNR, CDR2 FQNEAQ (reference sequence). The CDR3 here is CASNPLAGGYNEQFF. Written as DNA, the CDR3 is TGTGCCAGCAACCCACTAGCGGGGGGGTACAATGAGCAGTTCTTC.

This chain uses TRBV20-1 with TRBJ2-7; tentative D call: TRBD2 (6 bases). Trimming removed 3 bases from V and 7 bases from J, with 16 bases in between. The CDR3 spans 13 residues. Germline V gives CDR1 DFQATT, CDR2 SNEGSKA (reference sequence). CDR3: CSASGPGDGEQYF. The CDR3 DNA follows: TGCAGTGCTAGCGGTCCGGGGGACGGGGAGCAGTACTTC.

The rearrangement joins TRBV27 to TRBJ2-7; D possibly corresponds to TRBD1 (5 bases). The V gene lost 3 bases and the J gene lost 5 bases, with 14 bases spanning the gap. Per germline, CDR1 MNHEY and CDR2 SMNVEV (reference sequence). The CDR3 has 14 residues. CDR3 amino acids: CASSLQGRHHEQYF. CDR3 nucleotide sequence: TGTGCCAGCAGTTTGCAGGGAAGGCACCACGAGCAGTACTTC.

The V gene is TRBV6-1, the J gene TRBJ1-4, with 9 positions matching TRBD1. The CDR3 spans 15 residues. J lost 3 bases, V lost 6 bases, and 5 bases had no gene match. Per germline, CDR1 MNHNS and CDR2 SASEGT. CDR3 sequence: CASRTTGGANEKLFF. The CDR3 DNA is TGTGCCAGCAGAACGACAGGGGGAGCTAATGAAAAACTGTTTTTT.

This clonotype was recorded many times. The chain employs TRBV12-3 or TRBV12-4 and TRBJ2-2, with 7 nucleotides matching TRBD2. Trimming removed 5 bases from V and 5 bases from J; junction bases left unmatched: 8. CDR3 length: 15 amino acids. Written as DNA, the CDR3 is TGTGCCAGCAGTCTGGTTGGGGGGGGGACCGGGGAGCTGTTTTTT. This gives the protein CASSLVGGGTGELFF.

V is TRBV12-5 and J is TRBJ2-1; 7 bases are a match to TRBD1. V was clipped by 6 bases and J by 2 bases; unmatched bases: 4. Germline V lookup: CDR1 LGHNT, CDR2 FRNRAP. CDR3 length: 14 residues. The CDR3 region is CASGTGQPYNEQFF. The CDR3 DNA follows: TGTGCTAGTGGAACGGGACAGCCCTACAATGAGCAGTTCTTC.

This clonotype was counted between two and nine times. The chain links TRBV30 to TRBJ1-2; D possibly corresponds to TRBD1 (5 bases). CDR3 length: 14 residues. Looked up from germline, CDR1 is GTSNPN and CDR2 is SVGIG (reference sequence). Trimming left V 0 bases short and J 5 bases short, with 13 bases between. The CDR3 sequence is CAWSVLGRTYGYTF. The DNA for the CDR3 is TGTGCCTGGAGTGTATTGGGGAGGACATATGGCTACACCTTC.

This clonotype was recorded a few times. The chain links TRBV20-1 to TRBJ1-5, with D possibly TRBD1 on 5 matching bases. Germline-derived CDR1 and CDR2 are DFQATT and SNEGSKA (reference sequence). CDR3 length equals 13 residues. The V end lost 5 bases, the J end lost 0 bases, and 8 bases lay between the germline ends. For the CDR3, the DNA is TGCAGTGCTGGGGACGGTAGCAATCAGCCCCAGCATTTT. Amino acids: CSAGDGSNQPQHF.